The sequence of this T cell receptor (beta chain) was determined in a study of control samples from healthy donors and cancer patients. The protocol was immunoSEQ multiplex PCR, while the TCRdb copy is restricted to in-frame clones and leaves out a portion. Among 30,000 to 40,000 clones listed, over 85% were seen once. Germline-derived CDR1 and CDR2 are SNHLY and FYNNEI. The CDR3 runs to 16 residues. The germline V and J ends were trimmed by 7 bases and 0 bases, with 18 bases remaining between them. The sequence came from a man aged 40-55 years with colorectal cancer. Sequencing was carried out using PBMCs. The J gene is TRBJ1-1, the V gene TRBV2, with D unresolved. Here the CDR3 DNA reads TGTGCCAGCACTCTGAATGACCCGGGGTTGAACACTGAAGCTTTCTTT. It is translated as CASTLNDPGLNTEAFF.